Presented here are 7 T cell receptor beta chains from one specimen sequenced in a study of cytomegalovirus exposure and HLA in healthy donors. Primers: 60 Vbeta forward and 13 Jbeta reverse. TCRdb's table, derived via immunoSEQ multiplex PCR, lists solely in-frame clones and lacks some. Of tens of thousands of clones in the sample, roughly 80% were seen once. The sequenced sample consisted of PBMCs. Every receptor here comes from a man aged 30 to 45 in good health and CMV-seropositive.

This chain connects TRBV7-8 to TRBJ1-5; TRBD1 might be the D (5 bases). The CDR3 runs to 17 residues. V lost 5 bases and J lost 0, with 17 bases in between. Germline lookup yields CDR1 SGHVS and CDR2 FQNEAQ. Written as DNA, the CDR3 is TGTGCCAGCAGCCCAAAAATGGGGGGACCTAGCAATCAGCCCCAGCATTTT. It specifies CASSPKMGGPSNQPQHF.

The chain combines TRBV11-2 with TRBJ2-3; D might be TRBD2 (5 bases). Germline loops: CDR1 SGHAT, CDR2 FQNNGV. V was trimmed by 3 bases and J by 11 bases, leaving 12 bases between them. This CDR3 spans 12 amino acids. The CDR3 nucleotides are TGTGCCAGCAGCTTTTCTGGTGCGGGGCAGTATTTT. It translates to CASSFSGAGQYF.

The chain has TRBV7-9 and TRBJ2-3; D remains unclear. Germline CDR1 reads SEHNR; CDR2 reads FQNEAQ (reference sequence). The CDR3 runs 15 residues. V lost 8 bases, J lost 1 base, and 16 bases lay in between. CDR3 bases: TGTGCCAGCGGAAGACTGGAAATTGGCACAGATACGCAGTATTTT. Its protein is CASGRLEIGTDTQYF.

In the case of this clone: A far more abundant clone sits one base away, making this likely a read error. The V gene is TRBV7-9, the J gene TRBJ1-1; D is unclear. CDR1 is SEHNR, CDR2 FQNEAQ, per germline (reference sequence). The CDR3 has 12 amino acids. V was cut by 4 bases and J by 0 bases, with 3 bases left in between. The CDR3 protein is CASSSMNTEAFF. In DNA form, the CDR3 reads TGTGCCAGCAGCTCTATGAACACTGAAGCTTTCTTT.

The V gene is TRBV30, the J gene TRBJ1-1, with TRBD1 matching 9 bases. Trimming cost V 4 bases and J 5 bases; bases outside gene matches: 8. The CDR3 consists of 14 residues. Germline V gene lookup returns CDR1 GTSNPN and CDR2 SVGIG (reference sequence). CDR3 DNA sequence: TGTGCCTGGACCTTGCACAGGGGGCAGACTGAAGCTTTCTTT. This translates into CAWTLHRGQTEAFF. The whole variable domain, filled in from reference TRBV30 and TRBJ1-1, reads SQTIHQWPATLVQPVGSPLSLECTVEGTSNPNLYWYRQAAGRGLQLLFYSVGIGQISSEVPQNLSASRPQDRQFILSSKKLLLSDSGFYLCAWTLHRGQTEAFFGQGTRLTVV.

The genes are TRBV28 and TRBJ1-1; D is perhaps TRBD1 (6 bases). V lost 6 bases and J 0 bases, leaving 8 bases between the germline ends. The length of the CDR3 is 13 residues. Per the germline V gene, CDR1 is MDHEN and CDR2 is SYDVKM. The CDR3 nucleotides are TGTGCCAGCAGGGACAGTCTGAACACTGAAGCTTTCTTT. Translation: CASRDSLNTEAFF.

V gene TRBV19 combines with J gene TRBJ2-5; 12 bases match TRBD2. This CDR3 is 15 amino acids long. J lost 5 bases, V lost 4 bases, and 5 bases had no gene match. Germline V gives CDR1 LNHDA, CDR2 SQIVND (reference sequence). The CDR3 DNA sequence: TGTGCCAGTAGTACTACGACTAGCGGGGGCGAGACCCAGTACTTC. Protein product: CASSTTTSGGETQYF.